The 5 T cell receptor beta chains listed next were all sequenced from one sample in a study of cytotoxic CD8 clonotypes in ibrutinib-treated CLL. TCRdb keeps only in-frame clones here, not all; method: immunoSEQ multiplex PCR. The sample lists tens of thousands of clones; 90% were seen once. The sequencing here drew on PBMCs, taken after 12 months of ibrutinib treatment. The receptors shown here come from a human donor with chronic lymphocytic leukemia.

This chain uses TRBV28 with TRBJ2-7; TRBD1 matches 8 bases. The CDR3 extends over 15 amino acids. Trimming took 2 bases from V and 4 from J; bases not matched to a gene: 7. Germline V lookup: CDR1 MDHEN, CDR2 SYDVKM. The DNA for the CDR3 is TGTGCCAGCAGTTTAGTTGACAGGGGTAATTACGAGCAGTACTTC. Its protein is CASSLVDRGNYEQYF. Variable domain in full (rest from reference TRBV28 and TRBJ2-7): DVKVTQSSRYLVKRTGEKVFLECVQDMDHENMFWYRQDPGLGLRLIYFSYDVKMKEKGDIPEGYSVSREKKERFSLILESASTNQTSMYLCASSLVDRGNYEQYFGPGTRLTVT.

The chain couples TRBV18 to TRBJ1-1; TRBD1 matches at 7 bases. The germline gives CDR1 KGHSH, CDR2 LQKENI. CDR3 length: 14 amino acids. J was trimmed by 4 bases and V by 3 bases; bases with no gene match: 5. The CDR3 protein is CASSPMGQSTEAFF. The CDR3 DNA sequence: TGTGCCAGCTCACCGATGGGACAGTCCACTGAAGCTTTCTTT.

V gene TRBV30 combines with J gene TRBJ2-2, with unresolved D. V lost 4 bases to trimming and J lost 2 bases, with 11 bases between them. Germline V gene data show CDR1 as GTSNPN and CDR2 as SVGIG (reference sequence). There are 14 residues in the CDR3. The CDR3, as DNA: TGTGCCTGGACGTCTGAGCCAAACACCGGGGAGCTGTTTTTT. It encodes CAWTSEPNTGELFF.

This clone was seen a handful of times. This chain joins TRBV7-9 and TRBJ2-2; D might be TRBD1 (5 bases). There are 16 residues in the CDR3. Germline V gives CDR1 SEHNR, CDR2 FQNEAQ (reference sequence). The V end lost 3 bases, the J end lost 4 bases, and 15 bases lay between the germline ends. CDR3 loop: CASSLISRTPTGELFF. DNA for the CDR3: TGTGCCAGCAGCTTGATTTCTCGGACACCCACCGGGGAGCTGTTTTTT.

The chain employs TRBV7-2 and TRBJ1-2; 8 nucleotides align to TRBD1. V was pared by 1 base and J by 5 bases, with 3 bases of the junction left unmatched. From germline, CDR1 is SGHTA and CDR2 FQGNSA. CDR3 length equals 14 residues. For the CDR3, the DNA is TGTGCCAGCAGCTTAGACAGGGGGTATTATGGCTACACCTTC. Translated: CASSLDRGYYGYTF.